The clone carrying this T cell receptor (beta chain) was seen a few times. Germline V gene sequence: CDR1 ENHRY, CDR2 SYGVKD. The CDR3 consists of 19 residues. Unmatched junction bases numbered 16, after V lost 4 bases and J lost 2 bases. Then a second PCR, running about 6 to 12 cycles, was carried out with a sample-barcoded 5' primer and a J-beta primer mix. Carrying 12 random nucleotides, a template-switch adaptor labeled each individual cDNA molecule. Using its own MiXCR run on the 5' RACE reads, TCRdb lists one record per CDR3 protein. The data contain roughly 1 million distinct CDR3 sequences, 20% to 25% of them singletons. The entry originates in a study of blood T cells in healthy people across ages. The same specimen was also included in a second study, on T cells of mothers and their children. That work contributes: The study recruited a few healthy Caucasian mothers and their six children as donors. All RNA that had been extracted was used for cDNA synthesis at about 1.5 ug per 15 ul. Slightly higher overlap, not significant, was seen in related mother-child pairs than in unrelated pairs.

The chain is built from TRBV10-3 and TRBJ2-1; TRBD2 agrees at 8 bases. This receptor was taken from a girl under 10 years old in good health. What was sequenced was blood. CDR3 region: CAISGPTSAKESAYNEQFF. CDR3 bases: TGTGCCATCAGTGGCCCGACTAGCGCTAAAGAGTCGGCCTACAATGAGCAGTTCTTC.